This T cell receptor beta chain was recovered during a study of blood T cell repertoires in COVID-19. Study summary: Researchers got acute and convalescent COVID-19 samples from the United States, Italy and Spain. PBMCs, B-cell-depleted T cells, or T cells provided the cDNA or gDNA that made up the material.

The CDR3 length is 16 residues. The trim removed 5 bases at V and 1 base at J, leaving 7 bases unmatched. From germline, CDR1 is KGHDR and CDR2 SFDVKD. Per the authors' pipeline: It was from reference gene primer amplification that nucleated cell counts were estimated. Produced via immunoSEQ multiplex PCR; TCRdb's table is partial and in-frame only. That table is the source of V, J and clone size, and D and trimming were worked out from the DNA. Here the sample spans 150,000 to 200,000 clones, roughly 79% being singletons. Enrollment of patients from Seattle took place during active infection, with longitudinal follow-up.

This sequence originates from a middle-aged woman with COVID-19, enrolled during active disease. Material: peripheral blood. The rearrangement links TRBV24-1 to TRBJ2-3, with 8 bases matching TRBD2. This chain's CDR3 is CATSGPGLEGTDTQYF. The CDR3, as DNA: TGTGCCACCAGTGGCCCGGGACTAGAAGGCACAGATACGCAGTATTTT.